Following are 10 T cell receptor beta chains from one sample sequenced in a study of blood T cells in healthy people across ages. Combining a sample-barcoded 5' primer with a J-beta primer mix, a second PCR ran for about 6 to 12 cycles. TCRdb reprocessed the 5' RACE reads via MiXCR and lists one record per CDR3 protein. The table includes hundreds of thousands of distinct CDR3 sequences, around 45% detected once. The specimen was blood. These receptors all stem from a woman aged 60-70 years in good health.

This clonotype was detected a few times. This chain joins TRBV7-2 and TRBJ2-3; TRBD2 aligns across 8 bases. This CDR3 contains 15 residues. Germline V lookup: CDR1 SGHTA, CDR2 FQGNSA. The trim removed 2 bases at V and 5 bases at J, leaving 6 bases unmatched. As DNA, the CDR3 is TGTGCCAGCAGCTTATCGGGACTAGGGGTAGATACGCAGTATTTT. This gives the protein CASSLSGLGVDTQYF.

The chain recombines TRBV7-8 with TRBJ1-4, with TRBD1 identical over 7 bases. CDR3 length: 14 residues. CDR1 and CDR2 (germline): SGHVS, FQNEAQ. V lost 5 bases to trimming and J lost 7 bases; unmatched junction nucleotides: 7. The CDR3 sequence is CASSPRGRSEKLFF. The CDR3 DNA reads TGTGCCAGCAGCCCAAGGGGGCGAAGTGAAAAACTGTTTTTT.

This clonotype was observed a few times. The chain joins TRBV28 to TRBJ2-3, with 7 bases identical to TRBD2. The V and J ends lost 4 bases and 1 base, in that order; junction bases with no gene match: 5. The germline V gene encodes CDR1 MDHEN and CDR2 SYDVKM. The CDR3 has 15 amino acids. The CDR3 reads CASSSPAGGTDTQYF. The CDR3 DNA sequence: TGTGCCAGCAGTTCCCCGGCGGGGGGCACAGATACGCAGTATTTT.

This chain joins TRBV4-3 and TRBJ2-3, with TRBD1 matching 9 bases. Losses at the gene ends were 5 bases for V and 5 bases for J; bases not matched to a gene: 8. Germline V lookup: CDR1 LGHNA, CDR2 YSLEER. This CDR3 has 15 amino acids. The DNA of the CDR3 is TGCGCCAGCAGCTACAGGGGGCAAGCTGAAGATACGCAGTATTTT. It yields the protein CASSYRGQAEDTQYF.

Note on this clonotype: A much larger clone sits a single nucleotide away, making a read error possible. As DNA, the CDR3 is TGCAGTGCTAGTGCTAGCGGGAAAAAGAAGACCCAGTACTTC. It codes for CSASASGKKKTQYF. The rearrangement joins TRBV20-1 to TRBJ2-7; TRBD2 matches at 9 bases. The assigned J gene may be wrong: the sequence end matches TRBJ2-5 better. The germline CDR1 and CDR2 sequences are DFQATT and SNEGSKA (reference sequence). This CDR3 spans 14 amino acids.

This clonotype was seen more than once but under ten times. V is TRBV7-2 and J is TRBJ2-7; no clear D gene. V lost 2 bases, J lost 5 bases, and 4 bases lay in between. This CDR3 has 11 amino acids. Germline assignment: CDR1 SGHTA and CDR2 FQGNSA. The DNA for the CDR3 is TGTGCCAGCAGCTTAATAAACGAGCAGTACTTC. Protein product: CASSLINEQYF.

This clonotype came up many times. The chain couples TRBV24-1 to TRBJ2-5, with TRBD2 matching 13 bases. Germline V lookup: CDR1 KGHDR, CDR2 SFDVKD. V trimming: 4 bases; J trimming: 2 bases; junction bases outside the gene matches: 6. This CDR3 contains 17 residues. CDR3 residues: CATSDSGLAGFQETQYF. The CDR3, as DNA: TGTGCCACCAGTGACTCGGGACTAGCGGGATTTCAAGAGACCCAGTACTTC.

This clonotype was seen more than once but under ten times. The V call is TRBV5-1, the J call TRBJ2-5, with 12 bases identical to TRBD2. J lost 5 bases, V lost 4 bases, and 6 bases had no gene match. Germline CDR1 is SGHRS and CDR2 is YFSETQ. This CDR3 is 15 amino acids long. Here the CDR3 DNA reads TGCGCCAGCAGCCGACTAGCGGGAGACGGGGAGACCCAGTACTTC. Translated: CASSRLAGDGETQYF. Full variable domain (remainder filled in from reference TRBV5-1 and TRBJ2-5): KAGVTQTPRYLIKTRGQQVTLSCSPISGHRSVSWYQQTPGQGLQFLFEYFSETQRNKGNFPGRFSGRQFSNSRSEMNVSTLELGDSALYLCASSRLAGDGETQYFGPGTRLLVL.

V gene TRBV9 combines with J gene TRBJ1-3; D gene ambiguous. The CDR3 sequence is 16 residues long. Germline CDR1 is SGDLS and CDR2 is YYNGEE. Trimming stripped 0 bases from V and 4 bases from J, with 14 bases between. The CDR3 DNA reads TGTGCCAGCAGCGTAGGAGGGCGAGATCGGGGAAACACCATATATTTT. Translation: CASSVGGRDRGNTIYF.

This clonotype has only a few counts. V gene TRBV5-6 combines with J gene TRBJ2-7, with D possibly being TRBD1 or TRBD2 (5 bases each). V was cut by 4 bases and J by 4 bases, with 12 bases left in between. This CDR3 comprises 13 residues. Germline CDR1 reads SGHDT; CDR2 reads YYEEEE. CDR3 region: CASSGAGVYEQYF. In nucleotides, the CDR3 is TGTGCCAGCAGCGGGGCCGGGGTGTACGAGCAGTACTTC. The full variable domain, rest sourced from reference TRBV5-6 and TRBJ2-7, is DAGVTQSPTHLIKTRGQQVTLRCSPKSGHDTVSWYQQALGQGPQFIFQYYEEEERQRGNFPDRFSGHQFPNYSSELNVNALLLGDSALYLCASSGAGVYEQYFGPGTRLTVT.